The 11 T cell receptor beta chains given below trace back to one sample, sequenced in a study of patients and donors after allogeneic stem cell transplantation. MiXCR was run by TCRdb on the RT-PCR reads, yielding one entry per CDR3 protein. The sample consists of fewer than 180,000 distinct CDR3 sequences, over 30% of them appearing once. Sequencing was done on a sample of blood, either unsorted or a sorted T cell fraction (not recorded which). The receptors derive from a human donor who was either an allogeneic HSCT recipient or a stem cell or donor lymphocyte infusion donor (not recorded which). It is not recorded whose cells these are; they may come from a transplant donor.

The chain uses TRBV5-1 and TRBJ2-2; D possibly uses TRBD1 or TRBD2 (6 bases each). The V gene lost 2 bases and the J gene lost 0 bases, with 11 bases spanning the gap. The CDR3 contains 16 residues. The germline gives CDR1 SGHRS, CDR2 YFSETQ. CDR3 residues: CASSLVGGSNTGELFF. The CDR3 DNA reads as TGCGCCAGCAGCTTAGTAGGGGGGTCGAACACCGGGGAGCTGTTTTTT.

V gene TRBV24-1 combines with J gene TRBJ1-2; the D is unclear. Deletions cut 9 bases from V and 4 bases from J, with 14 bases between. This CDR3 is built from 13 residues. The germline CDR1 and CDR2 sequences are KGHDR and SFDVKD. CDR3 region: CATSVWEGYGYTF. Here the CDR3 DNA reads TGTGCCACCTCCGTCTGGGAGGGCTATGGCTACACCTTC.

V usage is TRBV5-1 and J usage is TRBJ1-1; D not certain. The germline V and J ends were trimmed by 0 bases and 5 bases, with 14 bases remaining between them. The CDR3 consists of 15 residues. Germline lookup yields CDR1 SGHRS and CDR2 YFSETQ. In DNA, the CDR3 is TGCGCCAGCAGCTTGGTTGCCGACCTTGGGACTGAAGCTTTCTTT. This gives the protein CASSLVADLGTEAFF.

This clonotype was picked up a small number of times. The chain uses TRBV29-1 and TRBJ1-2; a possible D gene is TRBD1 (5 bases). The CDR3 extends over 15 amino acids. Germline CDR1 SQVTM, CDR2 ANQGSEA. Trimming cost V 7 bases and J 1 base, with 19 bases left between them. The CDR3: CSASLTAWGNYGYTF. CDR3 bases: TGCAGCGCATCACTGACAGCGTGGGGTAACTATGGCTACACCTTC.

This clonotype was recorded a few times. The rearrangement links TRBV10-3 to TRBJ1-2, with no clear D. The CDR3 loop spans 12 amino acids. Between the trimmed V and J ends, which lost 3 bases and 6 bases, there was a span of 8 bases. CDR1 and CDR2 (germline): ENHRY, SYGVKD. The CDR3 protein is CAISESGDGYTF. CDR3 sequence (DNA): TGTGCCATCAGTGAATCCGGGGATGGCTACACCTTC.

V usage is TRBV12-3 or TRBV12-4 and J usage is TRBJ1-5; weak D call: TRBD1 (6 bases). This CDR3 region has 14 residues. Between the trimmed V and J ends, which lost 6 bases and 3 bases, there was a span of 12 bases. In DNA, the CDR3 is TGTGCCAGCAGCCAAGGACAGTTCAATCAGCCCCAGCATTTT. Protein: CASSQGQFNQPQHF.

The chain links TRBV27 to TRBJ2-1, with 9 bases aligning to TRBD2. The germline gives CDR1 MNHEY, CDR2 SMNVEV (reference sequence). J was trimmed by 11 bases and V by 2 bases; bases with no gene match: 4. The CDR3 is 13 residues long. The DNA for the CDR3 is TGTGCCAGCAGTTTAAAACTAGCGGGCCAGCAGTTCTTC. Translated, it gives CASSLKLAGQQFF.

The chain uses TRBV2 and TRBJ1-6; 7 nucleotides line up with TRBD1. In germline, CDR1 is SNHLY, CDR2 FYNNEI. There are 15 residues in the CDR3. The V segment lost 3 bases and the J segment 9 bases; nucleotides outside the gene matches: 8. The CDR3 sequence is CASSDAGGEVSPLHF. Written as DNA, the CDR3 is TGTGCCAGCAGTGACGCAGGGGGAGAAGTTTCACCCCTCCACTTT.

This clonotype was detected a few times. V is TRBV27 and J is TRBJ1-2; D gene unclear. The germline V gene has CDR1 MNHEY and CDR2 SMNVEV (reference sequence). The CDR3 spans 12 residues. V was pared by 6 bases and J by 3 bases, with 8 bases between. The DNA for the CDR3 is TGTGCCAGCAGAACTGGGTACTATGGCTACACCTTC. Translation gives CASRTGYYGYTF.

This chain links TRBV15 with TRBJ1-3; D gene ambiguous. Germline CDR1 reads LNHNV; CDR2 reads YYDKDF (reference sequence). V dropped 8 bases and J dropped 3 bases, with 5 bases sitting between them. The CDR3 spans 11 residues. CDR3 sequence: CATLSGNTIYF. For the CDR3, the DNA is TGTGCCACCCTTAGTGGAAACACCATATATTTT.

The V gene is TRBV11-2, the J gene TRBJ2-3, with TRBD2 identical over 8 bases. Germline V lookup: CDR1 SGHAT, CDR2 FQNNGV. The CDR3 has 15 amino acids. Trimming cost V 1 base and J 4 bases; bases outside gene matches: 4. CDR3 nucleotides: TGTGCCAGCAGCTTAGCACTAGCGGAGGCAGATACGCAGTATTTT. Translation gives CASSLALAEADTQYF.